The 21 T cell receptor beta chains reported below all come from one sample, sequenced in a study of T cell responses to AZD1222 COVID-19 vaccine. TCRdb's table, derived via immunoSEQ multiplex PCR, lists solely in-frame clones and lacks some. Among 95,000 to 150,000 clones, more than 75% were seen once, and the ten largest hold around 7.7%. The sequencing used peripheral blood, collected on day 0 of AZD1222 vaccination. These receptors were obtained from an adult in good health.

By share, this clone ranks as medium-sized (0.01 to 0.1%). The V call is TRBV4-1, the J call TRBJ2-3; D unresolved. Trimming removed 3 bases from V and 2 bases from J, with 9 bases in between. The length of the CDR3 is 14 residues. CDR1 is MGHRA and CDR2 is YSYEKL in the germline V gene. The CDR3 loop reads CASSHQGHTDTQYF. The CDR3 region has the DNA TGCGCCAGCAGCCACCAAGGCCACACAGATACGCAGTATTTT.

This chain links TRBV5-1 with TRBJ2-1, with 9 bases that match TRBD2. J was trimmed by 4 bases and V by 3 bases; bases with no gene match: 11. From germline, CDR1 is SGHRS and CDR2 YFSETQ. CDR3 length: 17 amino acids. The CDR3 nucleotides read TGCGCCAGCAGCTCCTTAGCGGGAGCCCGGGGGTACAATGAGCAGTTCTTC. This translates into CASSSLAGARGYNEQFF.

The CDR3 coding sequence is TGTGCCCTCGAGGGCGAGCAGTACTTC. Its protein is CALEGEQYF. This chain links TRBV7-9 with TRBJ2-7; tentative D call: TRBD2 (5 bases). Germline values: CDR1 SEHNR, CDR2 FQNEAQ (reference sequence). V was cut by 11 bases and J by 6 bases, with 8 bases left in between. The CDR3 is 9 amino acids.

The chain joins TRBV5-8 to TRBJ2-1, with D unclear. Per the germline V gene, CDR1 is SGHTS and CDR2 is YDEGEE. Trimming removed 2 bases at V and 0 bases at J, with 9 bases between. The CDR3 loop spans 15 amino acids. CDR3 in amino acids: CASSLAQSSYNEQFF. In nucleotides, the CDR3 is TGTGCCAGCAGCTTAGCCCAGAGCTCCTACAATGAGCAGTTCTTC.

The genes are TRBV11-2 and TRBJ2-1; 8 bases align to TRBD2. The germline gives CDR1 SGHAT, CDR2 FQNNGV. This CDR3 has 13 residues. V dropped 4 bases and J dropped 10; count of bases not matched to a gene: 6. CDR3 sequence (DNA): TGTGCCAGCAGCTCAGGCGGGGGGAGAGAGCAGTTCTTC. This sequence encodes CASSSGGGREQFF.

This chain joins TRBV3-1 (or the pseudogene TRBV3-2) and TRBJ1-4; 8 bases align to TRBD1. The CDR3 extends over 15 amino acids. The trim removed 1 base at V and 7 bases at J, leaving 5 bases unmatched. Germline loops: CDR1 LGHDT, CDR2 YNNKEL (reference sequence). The CDR3 spells CASSQGQGRGEKLFF. CDR3 DNA: TGTGCCAGCAGCCAAGGACAGGGGCGAGGTGAAAAACTGTTTTTT.

This rearrangement joins TRBV18 to TRBJ1-5; unclear D gene. The V and J ends lost 6 bases and 7 bases respectively, with 16 bases between them. This CDR3 is 14 amino acids long. CDR1 and CDR2 from the germline V gene are KGHSH and LQKENI. CDR3 in amino acids: CASSLRPGDQPQHF. In DNA, the CDR3 is TGTGCCAGCTCTTTAAGGCCAGGCGACCAGCCCCAGCATTTT. Full variable domain (missing parts from reference TRBV18 and TRBJ1-5): NAGVMQNPRHLVRRRGQEARLRCSPMKGHSHVYWYRQLPEEGLKFMVYLQKENIIDESGMPKERFSAEFPKEGPSILRIQQVVRGDSAAYFCASSLRPGDQPQHFGDGTRLSIL.

V gene TRBV28 combines with J gene TRBJ1-2, with D hard to call. The germline gives CDR1 MDHEN, CDR2 SYDVKM. The CDR3 is 11 residues long. In DNA, the CDR3 is TGTGGTGTCATGGGTAACTATGGCTACACCTTC. It is translated as CGVMGNYGYTF.

The gene calls are TRBV6-4 and TRBJ1-6; D may be TRBD1 (5 bases). There are 13 residues in the CDR3. Trimming stripped 5 bases from V and 4 bases from J, with 6 bases between. Per germline, CDR1 MRHNA and CDR2 SNTAGT. CDR3 protein: CASSRQYNSPLHF. The CDR3 DNA reads TGTGCCAGCAGTCGACAGTATAATTCACCCCTCCACTTT.

The V and J genes are TRBV7-8 and TRBJ1-4; weak D call: TRBD1 (5 bases). Germline-derived CDR1 and CDR2 are SGHVS and FQNEAQ. V gave up 5 bases and J gave up 7 bases, with 14 bases separating them. This CDR3 has 14 residues. The CDR3 loop is CASSERQKSEKLFF. The CDR3 DNA follows: TGTGCCAGCAGCGAACGACAGAAGAGTGAAAAACTGTTTTTT.

CDR3 in amino acids: CASSQERGQPQHF. For the CDR3, the DNA is TGTGCCAGCAGCCAAGAGAGAGGCCAGCCCCAGCATTTT. The V and J genes are TRBV4-2 and TRBJ1-5, with D unresolved. The CDR3 loop spans 13 amino acids. Looked up from germline, CDR1 is LGHNA and CDR2 is YNFKEQ. V was clipped by 0 bases and J by 7 bases, with 7 bases between them.

The chain recombines TRBV5-8 with TRBJ1-5, with D maybe TRBD1 (6 bases). The CDR3 covers 19 residues. Germline lookup yields CDR1 SGHTS and CDR2 YDEGEE. Trimming shortened V by 5 bases and J by 0 bases, and 24 bases separated the two germline ends. The CDR3 protein is CASRTGGAPGAYSNQPQHF. The CDR3 bases are TGTGCCAGCAGAACCGGGGGGGCCCCGGGGGCCTATAGCAATCAGCCCCAGCATTTT.

The chain has TRBV18 and TRBJ1-5, with D unclear. The V and J ends lost 3 bases and 2 bases respectively, with 14 bases between them. Germline V gene sequence: CDR1 KGHSH, CDR2 LQKENI. CDR3 size: 16 residues. CDR3: CASSPGGLRGNQPQHF. Here the CDR3 DNA reads TGTGCCAGCTCACCTGGCGGCCTTCGGGGCAATCAGCCCCAGCATTTT. The variable domain in full, with the rest retrieved from reference TRBV18 and TRBJ1-5, is NAGVMQNPRHLVRRRGQEARLRCSPMKGHSHVYWYRQLPEEGLKFMVYLQKENIIDESGMPKERFSAEFPKEGPSILRIQQVVRGDSAAYFCASSPGGLRGNQPQHFGDGTRLSIL.

The V and J genes are TRBV7-9 and TRBJ2-7, with D unresolved. V was clipped by 1 base and J by 0 bases, with 10 bases between them. Germline assignment: CDR1 SEHNR and CDR2 FQNEAQ (reference sequence). This CDR3 region has 15 residues. CDR3 protein: CASSLVGTHSYEQYF. The CDR3 nucleotides read TGTGCCAGCAGCTTAGTCGGCACCCACTCCTACGAGCAGTACTTC.

The chain combines TRBV3-1 (or the pseudogene TRBV3-2) with TRBJ2-7; 8 bases match TRBD1. Losses at the gene ends were 5 bases for V and 3 bases for J; bases not matched to a gene: 18. The CDR3 loop spans 18 amino acids. Germline V gene sequence: CDR1 LGHDT, CDR2 YNNKEL (reference sequence). CDR3 residues: CASSGGTGVPSGLYEQYF. The DNA of the CDR3 is TGTGCCAGCAGCGGCGGGACAGGCGTGCCCTCGGGCCTCTACGAGCAGTACTTC.

This clone was seen more than once but under ten times. Other DNA sequences in the same sample also yield this CDR3. The chain links TRBV7-9 to TRBJ1-1; D may be TRBD1 (5 bases). The CDR3 has 14 amino acids. In germline, CDR1 is SEHNR, CDR2 FQNEAQ (reference sequence). V lost 0 bases to trimming and J lost 4 bases, with 9 bases between them. CDR3 coding DNA: TGTGCCAGCAGCTTAGCGGGGGGAGGCACTGAAGCTTTCTTT. Translation gives CASSLAGGGTEAFF.

V usage is TRBV7-8 and J usage is TRBJ1-6, with no clear D. Germline V CDR1 and CDR2: SGHVS, FQNEAQ. With 1 base removed from V and 6 bases from J, the gap between germline ends came to 13 bases. The CDR3 consists of 16 residues. The CDR3 nucleotides are TGTGCCAGCAGCTTAGAGGCAAGGAAGAGTAATTCACCCCTCCACTTT. It translates to CASSLEARKSNSPLHF.

J is TRBJ2-1 and V is TRBV19; maybe TRBD2 (6 bases). Trimming took off 3 bases at V and 9 bases at J, with 12 bases between the two ends. This CDR3 spans 13 amino acids. Germline assignment: CDR1 LNHDA and CDR2 SQIVND (reference sequence). The CDR3 coding sequence is TGTGCCAGTAGTATGGAGCGGGCTACTGAGCAGTTCTTC. This encodes CASSMERATEQFF.

The V call is TRBV6-2 or TRBV6-3, the J call TRBJ1-5; the D gene is possibly TRBD1 (6 bases). The length of the CDR3 is 16 residues. The V gene lost 4 bases and the J gene lost 10 bases, with 23 bases spanning the gap. Germline V gene data show CDR1 as MNHEY and CDR2 as SVGEGT. CDR3 residues: CASSSDTSGQALPQHF. The CDR3 DNA is TGTGCCAGCAGTTCGGACACTTCGGGACAAGCCCTTCCCCAGCATTTT.

The chain is built from TRBV2 and TRBJ2-1, with 11 bases lining up with TRBD1. The germline gives CDR1 SNHLY, CDR2 FYNNEI. The CDR3 totals 14 residues. The V segment lost 5 bases and the J segment 10 bases; nucleotides outside the gene matches: 7. CDR3 DNA: TGTGCCAGCAGTCGGGACAGGGGGGCCGGGGAGCAGTTCTTC. It is translated as CASSRDRGAGEQFF. Full variable domain (missing parts from reference TRBV2 and TRBJ2-1): EPEVTQTPSHQVTQMGQEVILRCVPISNHLYFYWYRQILGQKVEFLVSFYNNEISEKSEIFDDQFSVERPDGSNFTLKIRSTKLEDSAMYFCASSRDRGAGEQFFGPGTRLTVL.

This chain uses TRBV5-1 with TRBJ2-3; TRBD1 agrees at 10 bases. The V gene's germline CDR1 is SGHRS and CDR2 YFSETQ. CDR3 length: 11 residues. The ends lost 4 bases at V and 13 bases at J; junction bases unmatched: 3. CDR3 residues: CASSPGTGEYF. Written as DNA, the CDR3 is TGCGCCAGCAGCCCCGGGACAGGGGAGTATTTT.